This T cell receptor beta chain was sequenced in a study of T-cell memory formation after mild COVID-19. TCRdb itself ran the 5' RACE reads through MiXCR, one entry per CDR3 protein. The profile shows under 300,000 distinct CDR3 sequences, 8.2% of them singletons. V was shortened by 5 bases and J by 1 base, with 11 bases between the two germline ends. Per germline, CDR1 SGDLS and CDR2 YYNGEE. CDR3 size: 14 residues. This clonotype was seen many times. Material: PBMCs or a T cell subset sorted from them (not recorded which). The receptor's source is a man between 18 and 29 years old who had mild COVID-19 (a few samples of this study predate the infection). Cell type and time point are not known. The genes are TRBV9 and TRBJ2-3; TRBD2 might be the D (5 bases). The CDR3 loop reads CASSEGGGTDTQYF. The CDR3 nucleotides are TGTGCCAGCAGTGAGGGTGGTGGCACAGATACGCAGTATTTT.